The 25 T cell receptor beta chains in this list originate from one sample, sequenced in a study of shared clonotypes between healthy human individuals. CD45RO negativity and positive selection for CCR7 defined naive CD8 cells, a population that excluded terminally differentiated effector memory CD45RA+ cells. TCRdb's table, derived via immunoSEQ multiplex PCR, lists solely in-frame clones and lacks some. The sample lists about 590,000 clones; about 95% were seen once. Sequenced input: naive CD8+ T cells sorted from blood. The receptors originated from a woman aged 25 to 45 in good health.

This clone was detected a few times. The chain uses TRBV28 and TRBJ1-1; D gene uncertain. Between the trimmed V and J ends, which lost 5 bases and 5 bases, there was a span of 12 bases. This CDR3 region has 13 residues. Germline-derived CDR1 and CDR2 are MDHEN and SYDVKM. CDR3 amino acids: CASSLRLATEAFF. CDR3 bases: TGTGCCAGCAGTCTCAGATTGGCTACTGAAGCTTTCTTT.

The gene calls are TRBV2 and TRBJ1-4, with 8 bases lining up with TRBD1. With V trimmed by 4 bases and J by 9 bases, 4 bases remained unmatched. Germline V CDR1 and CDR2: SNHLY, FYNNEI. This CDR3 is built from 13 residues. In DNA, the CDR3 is TGTGCCAGCAGTGCTGACAGGGGACAAAAACTGTTTTTT. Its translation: CASSADRGQKLFF.

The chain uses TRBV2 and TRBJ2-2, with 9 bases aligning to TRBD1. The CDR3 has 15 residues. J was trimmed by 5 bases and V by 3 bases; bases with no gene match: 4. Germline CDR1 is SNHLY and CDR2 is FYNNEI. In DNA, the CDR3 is TGTGCCAGCAGTGATAGGACAGGGGAAACCGGGGAGCTGTTTTTT. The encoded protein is CASSDRTGETGELFF.

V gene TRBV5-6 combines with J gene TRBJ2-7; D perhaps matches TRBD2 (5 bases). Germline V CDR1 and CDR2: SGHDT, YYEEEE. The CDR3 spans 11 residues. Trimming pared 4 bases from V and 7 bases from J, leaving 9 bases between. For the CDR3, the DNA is TGTGCCAGCAGCGGCGGGTGGGAGCAGTACTTC. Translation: CASSGGWEQYF. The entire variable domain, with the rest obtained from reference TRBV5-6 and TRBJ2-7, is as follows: DAGVTQSPTHLIKTRGQQVTLRCSPKSGHDTVSWYQQALGQGPQFIFQYYEEEERQRGNFPDRFSGHQFPNYSSELNVNALLLGDSALYLCASSGGWEQYFGPGTRLTVT.

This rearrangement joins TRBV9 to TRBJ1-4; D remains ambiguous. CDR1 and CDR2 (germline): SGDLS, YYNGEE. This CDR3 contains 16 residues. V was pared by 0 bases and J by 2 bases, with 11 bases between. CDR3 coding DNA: TGTGCCAGCAGCGTAGGTGGGCTTTTTACTAATGAAAAACTGTTTTTT. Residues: CASSVGGLFTNEKLFF.

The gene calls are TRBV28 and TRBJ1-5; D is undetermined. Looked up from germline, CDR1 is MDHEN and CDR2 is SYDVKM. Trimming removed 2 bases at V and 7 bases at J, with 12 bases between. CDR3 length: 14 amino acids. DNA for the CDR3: TGTGCCAGCAGTTTAGAATGGGGTGGCCAGCCCCAGCATTTT. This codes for CASSLEWGGQPQHF.

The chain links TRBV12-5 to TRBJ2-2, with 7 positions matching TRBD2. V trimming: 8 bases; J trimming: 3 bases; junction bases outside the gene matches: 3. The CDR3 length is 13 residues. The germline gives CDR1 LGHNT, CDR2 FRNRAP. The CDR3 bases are TGTGCTAGTAGGGCGGGGGACACCGGGGAGCTGTTTTTT. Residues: CASRAGDTGELFF.

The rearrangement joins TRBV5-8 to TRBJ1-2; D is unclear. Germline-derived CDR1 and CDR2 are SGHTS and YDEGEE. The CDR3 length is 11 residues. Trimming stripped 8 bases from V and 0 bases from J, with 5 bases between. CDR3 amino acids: CASPTNYGYTF. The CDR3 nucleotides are TGTGCCAGTCCCACTAACTATGGCTACACCTTC.

The CDR3 nucleotides read TGTGCCAGCAGGACCCAGCGGAGAGGTCGAGACGAGCAGTACTTC. Amino acids: CASRTQRRGRDEQYF. The rearrangement joins TRBV28 to TRBJ2-7, with D possibly TRBD2 on 5 matching bases. The CDR3 covers 15 residues. The germline V and J ends were trimmed by 6 bases and 5 bases, with 20 bases remaining between them. From germline, CDR1 is MDHEN and CDR2 SYDVKM.

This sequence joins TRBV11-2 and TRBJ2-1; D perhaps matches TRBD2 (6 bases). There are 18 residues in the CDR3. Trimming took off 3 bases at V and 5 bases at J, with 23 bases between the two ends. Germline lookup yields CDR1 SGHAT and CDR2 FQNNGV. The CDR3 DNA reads TGTGCCAGCAGCTTGGGATCAAAGGGACTGCCCGGCAACAATGAGCAGTTCTTC. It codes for CASSLGSKGLPGNNEQFF.

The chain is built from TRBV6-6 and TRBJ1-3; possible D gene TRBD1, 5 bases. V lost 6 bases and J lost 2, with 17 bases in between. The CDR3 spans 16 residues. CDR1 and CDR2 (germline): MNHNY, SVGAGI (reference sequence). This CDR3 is CASSAYSGVAGNTIYF. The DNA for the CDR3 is TGTGCCAGCAGCGCTTATTCGGGGGTTGCTGGAAACACCATATATTTT.

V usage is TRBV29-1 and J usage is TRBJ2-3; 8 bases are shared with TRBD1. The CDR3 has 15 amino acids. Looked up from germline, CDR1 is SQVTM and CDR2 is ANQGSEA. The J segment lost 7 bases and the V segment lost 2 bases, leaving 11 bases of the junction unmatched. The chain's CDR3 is CSVEIFGRGPNTQYF. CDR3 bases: TGCAGCGTTGAAATTTTCGGCAGGGGGCCAAATACGCAGTATTTT.

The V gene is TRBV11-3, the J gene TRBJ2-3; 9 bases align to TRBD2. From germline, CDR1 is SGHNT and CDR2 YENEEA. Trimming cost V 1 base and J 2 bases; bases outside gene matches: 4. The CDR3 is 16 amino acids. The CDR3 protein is CASSLGASGITDTQYF. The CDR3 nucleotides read TGTGCCAGCAGCTTAGGAGCTAGCGGGATCACAGATACGCAGTATTTT.

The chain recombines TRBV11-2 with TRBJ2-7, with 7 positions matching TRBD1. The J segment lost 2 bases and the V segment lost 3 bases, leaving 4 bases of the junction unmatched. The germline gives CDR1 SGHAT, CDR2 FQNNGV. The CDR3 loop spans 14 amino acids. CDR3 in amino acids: CASSLVQGAYEQYF. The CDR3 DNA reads TGTGCCAGCAGCTTGGTCCAGGGGGCCTACGAGCAGTACTTC.

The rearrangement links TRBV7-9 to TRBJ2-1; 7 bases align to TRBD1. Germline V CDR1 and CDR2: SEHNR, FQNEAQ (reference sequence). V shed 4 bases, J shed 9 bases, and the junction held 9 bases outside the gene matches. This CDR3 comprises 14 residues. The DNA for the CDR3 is TGTGCCAGCAGCTCCTCTACAGGGGAGATTGAGCAGTTCTTC. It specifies CASSSSTGEIEQFF.

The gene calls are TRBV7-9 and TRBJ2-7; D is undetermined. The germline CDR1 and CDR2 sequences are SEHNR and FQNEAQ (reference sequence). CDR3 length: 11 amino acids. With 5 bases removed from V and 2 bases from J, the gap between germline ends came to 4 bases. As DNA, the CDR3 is TGTGCCAGCAGCCGCGCCTACGAGCAGTACTTC. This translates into CASSRAYEQYF.

The CDR3 loop reads CSVDGGRGIDEQFF. The CDR3 bases are TGCAGCGTTGACGGCGGGAGAGGTATCGATGAGCAGTTCTTC. This chain links TRBV29-1 with TRBJ2-1, with 7 positions matching TRBD2. CDR1 and CDR2 (germline): SQVTM, ANQGSEA. Trimming removed 3 bases from V and 8 bases from J; junction bases left unmatched: 10. CDR3 length equals 14 residues.

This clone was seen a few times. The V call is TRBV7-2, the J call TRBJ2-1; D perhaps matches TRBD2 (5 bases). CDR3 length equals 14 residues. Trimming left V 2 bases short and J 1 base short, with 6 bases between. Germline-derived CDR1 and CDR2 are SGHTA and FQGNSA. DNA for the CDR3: TGTGCCAGCAGCTTAACGGGGTCCTACAATGAGCAGTTCTTC. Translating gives CASSLTGSYNEQFF.

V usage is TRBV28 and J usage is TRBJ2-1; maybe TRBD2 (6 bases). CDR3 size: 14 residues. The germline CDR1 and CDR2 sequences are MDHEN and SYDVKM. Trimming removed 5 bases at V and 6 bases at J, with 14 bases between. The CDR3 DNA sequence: TGTGCCAGCAGTGCGGGACTTCGCGCCAATGAGCAGTTCTTC. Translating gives CASSAGLRANEQFF.

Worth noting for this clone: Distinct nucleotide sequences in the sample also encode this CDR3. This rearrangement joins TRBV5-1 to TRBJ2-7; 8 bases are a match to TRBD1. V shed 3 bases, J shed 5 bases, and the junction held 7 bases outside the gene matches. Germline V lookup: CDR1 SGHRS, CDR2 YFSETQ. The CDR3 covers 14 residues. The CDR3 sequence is CASSSGQGRDEQYF. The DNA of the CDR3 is TGCGCCAGCAGCTCCGGACAGGGACGGGACGAGCAGTACTTC.

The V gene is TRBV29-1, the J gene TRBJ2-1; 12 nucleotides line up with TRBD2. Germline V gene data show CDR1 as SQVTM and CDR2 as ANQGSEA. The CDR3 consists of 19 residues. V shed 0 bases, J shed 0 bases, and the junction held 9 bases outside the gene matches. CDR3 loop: CSVEEKLAGGESSYNEQFF. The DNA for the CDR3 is TGCAGCGTTGAAGAAAAACTAGCGGGAGGCGAGAGCTCCTACAATGAGCAGTTCTTC.

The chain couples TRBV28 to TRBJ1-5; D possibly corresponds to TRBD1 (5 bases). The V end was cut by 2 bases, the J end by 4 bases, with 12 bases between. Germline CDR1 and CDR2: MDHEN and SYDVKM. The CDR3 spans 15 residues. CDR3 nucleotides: TGTGCCAGCAGTTTAGGGTTGCGGGGGAATCAGCCCCAGCATTTT. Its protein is CASSLGLRGNQPQHF.

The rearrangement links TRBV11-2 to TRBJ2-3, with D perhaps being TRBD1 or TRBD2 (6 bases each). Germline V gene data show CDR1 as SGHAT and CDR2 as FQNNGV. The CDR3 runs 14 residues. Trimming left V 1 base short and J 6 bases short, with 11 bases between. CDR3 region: CASSLVGGGDTQYF. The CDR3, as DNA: TGTGCCAGCAGCTTAGTTGGAGGGGGTGATACGCAGTATTTT.

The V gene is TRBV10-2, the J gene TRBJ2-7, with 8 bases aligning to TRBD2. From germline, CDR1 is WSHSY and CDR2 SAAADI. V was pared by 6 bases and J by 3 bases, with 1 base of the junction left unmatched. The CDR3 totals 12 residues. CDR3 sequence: CASRGLGYEQYF. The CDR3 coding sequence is TGCGCCAGCAGGGGACTAGGCTACGAGCAGTACTTC.

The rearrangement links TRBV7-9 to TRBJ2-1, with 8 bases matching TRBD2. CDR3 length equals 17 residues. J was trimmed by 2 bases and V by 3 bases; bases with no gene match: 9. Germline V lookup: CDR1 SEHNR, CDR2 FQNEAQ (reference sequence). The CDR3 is CASSLPTAGVPYNEQFF. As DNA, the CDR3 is TGTGCCAGCAGCTTGCCAACAGCGGGAGTCCCCTACAATGAGCAGTTCTTC.